Listed below are T cell receptor beta chains from one sample, sequenced in a study of tumor and adjacent non-tumor tissue in lung cancer. TCRdb reprocessed the multiplex PCR reads via MiXCR and lists one record per CDR3 protein. Of some 74,000 distinct CDR3 sequences listed, 72% are singletons. What was sequenced was lung tumor tissue. The receptors originated from a woman aged 40 to 55 with non-small cell lung cancer. Each CDR3 is given with its conserved first and last residue. Fields, in order: V gene, clone size, J gene, D gene, CDR3 DNA, CDR3 protein. The D gene is left open where the match is weak. Expanded clones get a size class; other rows say once, few or many, or leave the size out.

TRBV11-2	.	TRBJ2-3	.	TGTGCCAGCAGCCCCCTAAACGCGGCAAATACGCAGTATTTT	CASSPLNAANTQYF
TRBV12-3/TRBV12-4	.	TRBJ2-1	.	TGTGCCAGCAGTTTATTGTCCCCCAGAGGGGATGAGCAGTTCTTC	CASSLLSPRGDEQFF
TRBV5-1	.	TRBJ2-5	.	TGCGCCAGCAGGTTTCAGACGGACCAAGAGACCCAGTACTTC	CASRFQTDQETQYF
TRBV28	many	TRBJ2-1	TRBD2	TGTGCCAGCGGGAGGGCCTCCAATGAGCAGTTCTTC	CASGRASNEQFF
TRBV11-2	.	TRBJ2-5	.	TGTACCAGCAGCTTATTCGCCGGCATCCAAGAGACCGAGTACTTC	CTSSLFAGIQETEYF
TRBV6-5	.	TRBJ1-5	.	TGTGCCAGCAGTTCAAAAAAAGGGGTCGATCAGCCCAAGCATTTT	CASSSKKGVDQPKHF
TRBV5-6	many	TRBJ2-4	TRBD2	TGTGCCAGCAGCTTGATCTCCGGGAGGGCCAGTTTGCCGCTAGCCAAAAACATTCAGTACTTC	CASSLISGRASLPLAKNIQYF
TRBV6-1	.	TRBJ2-7	.	TGTGCCAGCAGAACTCCCTCCTCCGGCTACGGGCAATACTTC	CASRTPSSGYGQYF
TRBV11-2	.	TRBJ1-3	.	TGTGTCAGCAGCCGAGTCTCTGGGAACACCATATATTTT	CVSSRVSGNTIYF
TRBV7-9	many	TRBJ1-1	.	TGTGCCAGCAGCGGGGGGGGGCATGAAGCTTTCTTT	CASSGGGHEAFF
TRBV6-5	.	TRBJ2-2	.	TGTGCCAGCAACCGCTTCACCGGGGAGCTGTTTTTT	CASNRFTGELFF
TRBV6-1	.	TRBJ2-3	TRBD2	TGTACCGGAGCCGGGACTAGGTCCACAGATACGCAGTATTTT	CTGAGTRSTDTQYF
TRBV29-1	.	TRBJ2-7	.	TGCAGCGTTAGTTCGGTACCCACAGGGTGGTCTTACTCCTACGAGCAGTACTTC	CSVSSVPTGWSYSYEQYF
TRBV30	.	TRBJ2-7	.	TGTGCCTGGAGCCCTGGTGGGTTCTCCTACGAGCAGTACTTC	CAWSPGGFSYEQYF
TRBV12-3/TRBV12-4	.	TRBJ2-1	TRBD2	TGTGCCAGCAGCCCTCCGGGACTAGGGTTTGGCTCCTACAATGAGCAGTTCTTC	CASSPPGLGFGSYNEQFF
TRBV6-5	.	TRBJ2-1	.	TGCGCCAGCATCCCCAGACAGAGTAGTGAGCAGTTCTTC	CASIPRQSSEQFF
TRBV5-4	.	TRBJ2-5	.	TGTGCCAGCAGCTTAGGGGGGGGATCGGAGACCCAGTACTTC	CASSLGGGSETQYF
TRBV4-1	.	TRBJ2-7	TRBD1	TGCGCCAGTAGCCAAGATTTGGGACAGGACTCCTACGAGCAGTACTTC	CASSQDLGQDSYEQYF
TRBV11-2	once	TRBJ2-4	TRBD2	TGTATCAGCAGCCCGGGGACTAGCGGGGGGAATGGCATTCAGTACTTC	CISSPGTSGGNGIQYF